The source of this T cell receptor beta chain is a study of cytomegalovirus exposure and HLA in healthy donors. PCR amplification relied on 60 Vbeta primers (plus 13 Jbeta primers). Clones were read by immunoSEQ multiplex PCR, and TCRdb kept only the in-frame ones, dropping some. The sample yields over 80,000 clones, around 85% seen once. This clone came up a few times. Its antigen is unidentified. Overall study findings and caveats: A later analysis linked a missense DCLRE1C variant to TCR beta V- and J-gene trimming.

Specimen: PBMCs. The sequence derives from a man between 35 and 55 years old in good health and CMV-seropositive.

The DNA of the CDR3 is TGTGCCTGGAGTGCAGGGGAGCCGCGAGAGACCCAGTACTTC. Its translation: CAWSAGEPRETQYF. The rearrangement links TRBV30 to TRBJ2-5; D is perhaps TRBD1 (6 bases). Trimming left V 1 base short and J 4 bases short, with 13 bases between. Looked up from germline, CDR1 is GTSNPN and CDR2 is SVGIG (reference sequence). The CDR3 loop spans 14 amino acids.